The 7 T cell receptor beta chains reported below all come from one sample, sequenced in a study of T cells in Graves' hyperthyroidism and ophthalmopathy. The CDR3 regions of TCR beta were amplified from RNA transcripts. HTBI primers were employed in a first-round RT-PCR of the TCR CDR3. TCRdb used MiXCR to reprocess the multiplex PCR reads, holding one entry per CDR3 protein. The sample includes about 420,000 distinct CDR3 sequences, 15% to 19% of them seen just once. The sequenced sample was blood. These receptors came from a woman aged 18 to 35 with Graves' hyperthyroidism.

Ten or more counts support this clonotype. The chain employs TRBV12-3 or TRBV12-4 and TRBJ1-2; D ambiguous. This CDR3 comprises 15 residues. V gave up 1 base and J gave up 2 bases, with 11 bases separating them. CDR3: CASSLGPGGNYGYTF. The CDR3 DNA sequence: TGTGCCAGCAGTTTAGGGCCGGGAGGCAACTATGGCTACACCTTC.

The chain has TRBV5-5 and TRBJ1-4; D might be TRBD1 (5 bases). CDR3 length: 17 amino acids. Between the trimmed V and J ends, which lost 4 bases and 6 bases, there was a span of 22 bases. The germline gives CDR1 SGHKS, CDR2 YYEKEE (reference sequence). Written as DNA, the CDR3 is TGTGCCAGCAGCGATTACAGGTTCGGGCGCAGGGATGAAAAACTGTTTTTT. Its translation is CASSDYRFGRRDEKLFF.

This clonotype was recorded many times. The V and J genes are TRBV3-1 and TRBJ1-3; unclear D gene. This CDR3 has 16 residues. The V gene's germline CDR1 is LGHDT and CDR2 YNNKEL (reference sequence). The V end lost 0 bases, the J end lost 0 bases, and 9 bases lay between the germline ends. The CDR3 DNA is TGTGCCAGCAGCCAAGAGCGGTTGATCTCTGGAAACACCATATATTTT. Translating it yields CASSQERLISGNTIYF.

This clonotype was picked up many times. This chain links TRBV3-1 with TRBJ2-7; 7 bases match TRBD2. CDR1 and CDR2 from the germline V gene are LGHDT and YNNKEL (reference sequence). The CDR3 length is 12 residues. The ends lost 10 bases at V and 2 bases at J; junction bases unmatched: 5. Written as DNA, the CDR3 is TGTGCCACCGGAGCGGGGCCCTACGAGCAGTACTTC. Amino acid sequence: CATGAGPYEQYF.

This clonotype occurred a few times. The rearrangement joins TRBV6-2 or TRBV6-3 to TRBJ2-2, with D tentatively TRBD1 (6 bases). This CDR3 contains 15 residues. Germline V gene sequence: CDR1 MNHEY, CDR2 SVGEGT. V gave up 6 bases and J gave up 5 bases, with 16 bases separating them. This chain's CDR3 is CASSPAGVGTGELFF. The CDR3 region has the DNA TGTGCCAGCAGCCCCGCAGGGGTTGGAACCGGGGAGCTGTTTTTT.

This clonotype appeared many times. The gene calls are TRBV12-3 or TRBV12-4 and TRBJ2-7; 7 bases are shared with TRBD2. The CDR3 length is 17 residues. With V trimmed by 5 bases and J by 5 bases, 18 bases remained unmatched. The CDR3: CASSPIWGEGLVDEQYF. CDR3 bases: TGTGCCAGCAGTCCCATCTGGGGGGAGGGCCTAGTGGACGAGCAGTACTTC.

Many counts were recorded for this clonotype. The DNA for the CDR3 is TGTGCCAGCAGTTACAAGCGGTACACAGATACGCAGTATTTT. It yields the protein CASSYKRYTDTQYF. The rearrangement links TRBV6-5 to TRBJ2-3, with TRBD2 as a possible D gene (5 bases). Germline assignment: CDR1 MNHEY and CDR2 SVGAGI. This CDR3 is 14 amino acids long. Trimming stripped 2 bases from V and 2 bases from J, with 8 bases between.